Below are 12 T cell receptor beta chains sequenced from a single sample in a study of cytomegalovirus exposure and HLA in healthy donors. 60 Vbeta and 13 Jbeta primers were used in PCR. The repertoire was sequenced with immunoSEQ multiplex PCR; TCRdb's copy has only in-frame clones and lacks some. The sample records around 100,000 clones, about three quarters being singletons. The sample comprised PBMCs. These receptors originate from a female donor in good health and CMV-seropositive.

DNA of the CDR3: TGTGCCAGCAGCCCACAGGGGGCAAGAATCGAGCAGTACTTC. The encoded protein is CASSPQGARIEQYF. The chain uses TRBV27 and TRBJ2-7, with 9 bases aligning to TRBD1. The germline gives CDR1 MNHEY, CDR2 SMNVEV (reference sequence). The CDR3 has 14 residues. Trimming removed 6 bases from V and 6 bases from J; junction bases left unmatched: 9.

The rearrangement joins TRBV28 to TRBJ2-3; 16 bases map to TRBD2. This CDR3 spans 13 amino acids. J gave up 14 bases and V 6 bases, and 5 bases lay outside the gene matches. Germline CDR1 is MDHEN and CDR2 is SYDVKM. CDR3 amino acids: CASRGLAGGSWYF. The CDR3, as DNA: TGTGCCAGCAGGGGACTAGCGGGAGGGTCGTGGTATTTT.

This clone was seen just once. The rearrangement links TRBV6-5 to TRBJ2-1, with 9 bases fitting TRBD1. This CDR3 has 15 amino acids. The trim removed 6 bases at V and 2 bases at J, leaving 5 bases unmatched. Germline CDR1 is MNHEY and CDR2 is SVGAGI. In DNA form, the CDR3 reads TGTGCCAGCAGCTCCGACAGGGGGACCTACAATGAGCAGTTCTTC. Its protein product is CASSSDRGTYNEQFF.

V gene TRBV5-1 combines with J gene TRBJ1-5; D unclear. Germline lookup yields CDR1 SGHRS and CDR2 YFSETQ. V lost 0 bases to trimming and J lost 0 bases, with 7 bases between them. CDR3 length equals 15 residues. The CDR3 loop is CASSLAGNSNQPQHF. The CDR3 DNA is TGCGCCAGCAGCTTGGCCGGGAATAGCAATCAGCCCCAGCATTTT.

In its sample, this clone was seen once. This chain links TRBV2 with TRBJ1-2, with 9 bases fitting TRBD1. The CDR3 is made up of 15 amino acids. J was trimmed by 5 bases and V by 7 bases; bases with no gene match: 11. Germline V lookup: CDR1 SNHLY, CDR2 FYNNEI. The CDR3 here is CASIQDRDRVYGYTF. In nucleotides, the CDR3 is TGTGCCAGCATCCAGGACCGGGACAGGGTATATGGCTACACCTTC.

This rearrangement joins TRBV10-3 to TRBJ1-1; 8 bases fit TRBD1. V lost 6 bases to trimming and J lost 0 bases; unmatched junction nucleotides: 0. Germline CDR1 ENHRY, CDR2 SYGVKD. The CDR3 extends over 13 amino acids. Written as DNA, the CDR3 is TGTGCCATCAGGGACAGGGTGAACACTGAAGCTTTCTTT. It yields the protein CAIRDRVNTEAFF.

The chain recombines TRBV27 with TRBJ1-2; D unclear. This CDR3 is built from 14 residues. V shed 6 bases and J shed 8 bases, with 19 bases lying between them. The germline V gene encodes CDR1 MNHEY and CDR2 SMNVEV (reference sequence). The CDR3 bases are TGTGCCAGCAGCCCTATGGAGCCTCTCTTCGGCTACACCTTC. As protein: CASSPMEPLFGYTF.

In DNA form, the CDR3 reads TGTGCTAGTGGCTCTGGACAGGTCGGCAATCAGCCCCAGCATTTT. Translation gives CASGSGQVGNQPQHF. The V gene is TRBV12-5, the J gene TRBJ1-5; 7 nucleotides match TRBD1. CDR3 size: 15 residues. The germline CDR1 and CDR2 sequences are LGHNT and FRNRAP. V was pared by 6 bases and J by 2 bases, with 7 bases of the junction left unmatched.

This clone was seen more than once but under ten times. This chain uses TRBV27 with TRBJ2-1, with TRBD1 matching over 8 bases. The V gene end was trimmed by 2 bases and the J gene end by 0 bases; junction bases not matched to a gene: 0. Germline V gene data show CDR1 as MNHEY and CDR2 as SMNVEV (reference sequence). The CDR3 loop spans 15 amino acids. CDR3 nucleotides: TGTGCCAGCAGTTTAACAGGGGGCTCCTACAATGAGCAGTTCTTC. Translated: CASSLTGGSYNEQFF.

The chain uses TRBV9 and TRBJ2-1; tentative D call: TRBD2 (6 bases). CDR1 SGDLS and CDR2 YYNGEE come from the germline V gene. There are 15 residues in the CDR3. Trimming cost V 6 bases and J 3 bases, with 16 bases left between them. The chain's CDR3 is CASTTQEGVYNEQFF. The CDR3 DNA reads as TGTGCCAGCACCACTCAGGAGGGAGTCTACAATGAGCAGTTCTTC.

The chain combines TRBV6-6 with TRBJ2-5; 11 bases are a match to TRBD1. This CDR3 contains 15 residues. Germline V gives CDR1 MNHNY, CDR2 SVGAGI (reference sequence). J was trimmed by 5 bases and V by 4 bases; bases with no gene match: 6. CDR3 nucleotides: TGTGCCAGCAGTTCCCGGGACAGGGGGTTCGAGACCCAGTACTTC. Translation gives CASSSRDRGFETQYF.

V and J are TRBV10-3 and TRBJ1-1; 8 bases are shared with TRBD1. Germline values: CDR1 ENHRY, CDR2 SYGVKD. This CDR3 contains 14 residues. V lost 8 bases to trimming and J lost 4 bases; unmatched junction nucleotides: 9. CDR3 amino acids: CAIRTQGAGTEAFF. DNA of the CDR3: TGTGCCATCCGTACCCAGGGGGCCGGCACTGAAGCTTTCTTT.